Sequencing of this TCR beta chain was carried out in a study of somatic mutations in cytotoxic T cells in rheumatoid arthritis (dated by TCRdb to between 2016 and 2019). Regarding the study in general: Patient peripheral blood (30 ml EDTA) was drawn right after diagnosis and before any treatment started. Some V beta antibody-stained T-cell populations were flow-sorted on a FACSAria II or Sony SH800 at nearly 100% purity, and sorted V beta1+ cells also underwent TCRB sequencing. The median ages of the patient and control groups were essentially identical. In newly diagnosed rheumatoid arthritis without treatment, the study examined if expanded CD8+ T-cell clones harbor somatic mutations, relying on TCRB deep sequencing to characterize clonality. A total of roughly 60 rheumatoid arthritis patients and under 25 healthy controls underwent TCRB deep sequencing. Study-wide findings and limitations: The slight underrepresentation of TRBV07 in patients was not corrected for multiple comparisons. In patients, CD8+ clonality rose with age (Spearman r ≈ 0.49), which was not the case in healthy controls. There was no significant difference in CD8+ T-cell clonality between rheumatoid arthritis patients and age-matched healthy controls. In 8 of 65 patients the largest CD8+ clone exceeded 20% of CD8+ cells, and several identical CD8+ TCRB sequences were shared between blood and synovial fluid. It was unknown which antigens the expanded CD8+ clones targeted, and their absence from virus-specific databases did not exclude viral specificity.

For CDR1 and CDR2, the germline V gene lists SGHRS and YFSETQ. V drops 0 bases and J drops 4 bases, leaving 10 bases in between. Including cysteine and phenylalanine, the CDR3 has 14 amino acids. Solely the CDR3 DNA is kept, with 42 bases framed from the first base. With respect to this clone: The antigen it recognizes is unknown. No quality values exist for individual bases; no much larger clone is one base distant.

The immunoSEQ assay was applied to genomic DNA for TCRB CDR3 sequencing. The published analysis was carried out like this. Patient CD8+ clones larger than 1% were compared against published virus-specific TCRB sequences, and only a few matched. Nothing other than productive TCRB rearrangements was included in the analyses. A clone was defined by a unique TCRB CDR3 sequence, and clonality was computed as a productive clonality index based on Shannon entropy. The template counts of each clone relative to the total templates per sample were used to calculate repertoire overlap between two samples. A correlation with a Spearman r of approximately 0.6 was found between V-gene usage by flow cytometry and V-gene usage by TCRB sequencing. TCRdb provides this immuneACCESS table in a form limited to in-frame rearrangements. Some clones are lacking; in checked studies, under half of them reflect an unresolved V gene, and why the rest are absent is not known. V, J and clone size are those of that table, while D and trimming were read from the DNA. For this sample there are about 11,000 clones; 82% appear just once. Clones ranked in the top ten supply more than 8% of the sample.

On an AutoMACS, CD4+ and CD8+ cells were isolated via positive magnetic bead selection, and their purity was verified by flow cytometry. Initial screening for clonal expansions relied on flow cytometry with a TCR V beta antibody panel, after which sorted CD8+ fractions underwent TCRB deep sequencing for characterization. Ficoll-Paque PLUS density gradient separation was used to isolate peripheral blood mononuclear cells. Using Nucleospin Tissue or Tissue XS kits, DNA was extracted from CD4-enriched, CD8-enriched or PBMC samples, with quantification by a Qubit 2.0 fluorometer. Recombination joined TRBV5-1 with TRBJ2-5; TRBD2 is perhaps the D gene, given 5 matching bases. Sequencing was done on a sample of CD8+ T cells sorted from blood. This receptor was identified in a woman aged 55-70 years with rheumatoid arthritis. The DNA reads as follows: TGCGCCAGCAGCTTGGTTGGAGGCGGAGAGACCCAGTACTTC. Translation gives CASSLVGGGETQYF.